This T cell receptor (beta chain) was sequenced in a study of identical twins. Study outcomes and limitations: Because invariant MAIT and iNKT cells could be present, zero-insertion analyses could be partly confounded.

The germline V and J ends were trimmed by 3 bases and 4 bases, with 17 bases remaining between them. This CDR3 spans 16 amino acids. The germline gives CDR1 SEHNR, CDR2 FQNEAQ (reference sequence). This clonotype was seen a few times. Its specificity is not known. TCRdb reanalysed the 5' RACE reads using MiXCR and keeps one entry per CDR3 protein. Of roughly 230,000 distinct CDR3 sequences in the sample, about 8.3% were seen once. These data are also associated with another study on yellow fever vaccine responses in identical twins.

The sequence was collected from a young woman in good health. What was sequenced was CD8+ T cells sorted from blood. J is TRBJ2-3 and V is TRBV7-9; the D call may be TRBD1 or TRBD2 (5 bases each). The DNA for the CDR3 is TGTGCCAGCAGCTTTTTTCCGGGGCCCGAATCAGATACGCAGTATTTT. This gives the protein CASSFFPGPESDTQYF.